The entry that follows covers one T cell receptor beta chain sequence. Its antigen is still unknown. TCRdb re-called the reads with MiXCR, one entry per CDR3 protein. The sample has about 900,000 distinct CDR3 sequences; approximately 33% are singletons. This entry belongs to a study of T cell repertoires in cytomegalovirus infection. Study overall: Researchers turned to recently identified HLA-C-restricted CMV epitopes as well as well-studied HLA-B-restricted ones. Public TCR beta signatures marked donors with CMV infection and the matching HLA.

Notes on the study in general: Totalled public TCR beta family frequency picked out people who carried CMV plus the relevant HLA. What dominated the ex vivo response were HLA-C-restricted CMV-specific TCR beta clonotypes.

The sequence was collected from a human donor in good health (CMV status not recorded). Some clones in this sample may be carry-over from other donors' samples. The starting material was cultured CD8+ T cells from PBMCs, obtained from culture after CMV antigen stimulation.

This CDR3 reads CASRATSGGDTNEQFF. CDR3 coding DNA: TGTGCCAGCAGGGCAACTAGCGGGGGGGATACGAATGAGCAGTTCTTC. The chain employs TRBV2 and TRBJ2-1; 13 bases fit TRBD2. The V segment lost 6 bases and the J segment 7 bases; nucleotides outside the gene matches: 9. From germline, CDR1 is SNHLY and CDR2 FYNNEI. This CDR3 is 16 amino acids long.